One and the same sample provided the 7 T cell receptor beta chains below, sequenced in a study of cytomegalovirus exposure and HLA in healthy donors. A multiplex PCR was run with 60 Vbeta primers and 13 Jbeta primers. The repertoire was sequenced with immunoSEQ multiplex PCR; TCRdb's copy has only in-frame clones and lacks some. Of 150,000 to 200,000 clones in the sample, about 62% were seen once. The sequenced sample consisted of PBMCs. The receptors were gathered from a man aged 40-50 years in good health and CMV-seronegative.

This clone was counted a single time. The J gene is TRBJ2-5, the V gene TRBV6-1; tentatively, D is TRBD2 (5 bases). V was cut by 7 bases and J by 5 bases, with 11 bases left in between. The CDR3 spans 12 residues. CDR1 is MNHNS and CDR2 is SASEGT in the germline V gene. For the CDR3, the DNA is TGTGCCAGCACCCAGACTACGGAGACCCAGTACTTC. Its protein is CASTQTTETQYF.

CDR3 nucleotides: TGTGCCAGCAGCCCGCGAGGGGGGAACACTGAAGCTTTCTTT. Its translation: CASSPRGGNTEAFF. The J gene is TRBJ1-1, the V gene TRBV11-3; TRBD1 might be the D (6 bases). V was cut by 5 bases and J by 1 base, with 11 bases left in between. The length of the CDR3 is 14 residues. In germline, CDR1 is SGHNT, CDR2 YENEEA.

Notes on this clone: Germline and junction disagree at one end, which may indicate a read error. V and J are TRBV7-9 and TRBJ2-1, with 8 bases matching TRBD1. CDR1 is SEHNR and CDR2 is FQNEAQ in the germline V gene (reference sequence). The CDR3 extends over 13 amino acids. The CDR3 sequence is CSSSGDRGNEQFF. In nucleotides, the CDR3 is TGTTCCAGCAGCGGAGACAGGGGAAATGAGCAGTTCTTC.

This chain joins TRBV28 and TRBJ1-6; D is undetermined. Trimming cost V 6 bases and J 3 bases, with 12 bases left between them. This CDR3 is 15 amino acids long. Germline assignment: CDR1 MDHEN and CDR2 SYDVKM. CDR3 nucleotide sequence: TGTGCCAGCAGATCGTCGGAGCGCTATAATTCACCCCTCCACTTT. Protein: CASRSSERYNSPLHF.

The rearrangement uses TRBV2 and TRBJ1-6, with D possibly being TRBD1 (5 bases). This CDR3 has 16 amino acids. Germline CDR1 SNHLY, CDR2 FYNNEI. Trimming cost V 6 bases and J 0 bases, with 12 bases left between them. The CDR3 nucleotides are TGTGCCAGCAGCGGGCAGGGTTCCTCCTATAATTCACCCCTCCACTTT. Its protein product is CASSGQGSSYNSPLHF.

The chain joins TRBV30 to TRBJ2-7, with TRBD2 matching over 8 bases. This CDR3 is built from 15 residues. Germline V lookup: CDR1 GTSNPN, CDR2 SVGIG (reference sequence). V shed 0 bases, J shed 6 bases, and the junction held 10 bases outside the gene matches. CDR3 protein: CAWSVGAGAPSEQYF. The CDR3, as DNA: TGTGCCTGGAGTGTAGGAGCGGGAGCTCCTTCCGAGCAGTACTTC.

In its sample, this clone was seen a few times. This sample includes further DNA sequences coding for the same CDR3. The CDR3 DNA reads as TGTGCCAGCAGCTTTGGCGGTAACAATGAGCAGTTCTTC. Translated: CASSFGGNNEQFF. The gene calls are TRBV7-3 and TRBJ2-1; D unresolved. V shed 3 bases and J shed 5 bases, with 8 bases lying between them. Germline values: CDR1 SGHTA, CDR2 FQGTGA. The CDR3 sequence is 13 residues long.